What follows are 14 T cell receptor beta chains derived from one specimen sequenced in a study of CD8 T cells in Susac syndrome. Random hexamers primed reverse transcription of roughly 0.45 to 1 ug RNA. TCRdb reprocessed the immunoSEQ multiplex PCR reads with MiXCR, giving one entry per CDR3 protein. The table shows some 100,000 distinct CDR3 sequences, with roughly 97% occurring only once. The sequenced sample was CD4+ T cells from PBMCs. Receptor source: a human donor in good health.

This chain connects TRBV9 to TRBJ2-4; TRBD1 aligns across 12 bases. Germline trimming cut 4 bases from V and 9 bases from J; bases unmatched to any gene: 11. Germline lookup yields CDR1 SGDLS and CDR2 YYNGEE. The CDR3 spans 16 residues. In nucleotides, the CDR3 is TGTGCCAGCAGCCCCCTGGGACAGGGGGCAGGGGTCATTCAGTACTTC. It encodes CASSPLGQGAGVIQYF.

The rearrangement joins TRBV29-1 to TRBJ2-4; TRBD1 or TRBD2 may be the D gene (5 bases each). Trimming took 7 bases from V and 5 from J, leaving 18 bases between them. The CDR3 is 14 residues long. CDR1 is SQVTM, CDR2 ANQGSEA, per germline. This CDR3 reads CSATRGVGENIQYF. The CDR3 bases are TGCAGCGCAACTCGAGGGGTCGGGGAAAACATTCAGTACTTC.

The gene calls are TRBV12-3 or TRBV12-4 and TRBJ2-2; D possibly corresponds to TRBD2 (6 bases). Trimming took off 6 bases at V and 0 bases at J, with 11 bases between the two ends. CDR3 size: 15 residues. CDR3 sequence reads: CASSRLVSNTGELFF. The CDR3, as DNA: TGTGCCAGCAGCCGACTAGTATCGAACACCGGGGAGCTGTTTTTT.

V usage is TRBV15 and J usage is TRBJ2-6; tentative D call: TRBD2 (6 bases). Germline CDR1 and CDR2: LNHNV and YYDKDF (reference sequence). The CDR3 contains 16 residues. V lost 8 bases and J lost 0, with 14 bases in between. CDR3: CATGGVGSSGANVLTF. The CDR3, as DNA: TGTGCCACCGGAGGGGTGGGGAGCTCTGGGGCCAACGTCCTGACTTTC.

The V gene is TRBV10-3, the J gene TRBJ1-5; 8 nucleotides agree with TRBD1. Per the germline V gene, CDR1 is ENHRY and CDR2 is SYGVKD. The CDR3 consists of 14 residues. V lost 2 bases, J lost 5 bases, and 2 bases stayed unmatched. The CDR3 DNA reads TGTGCCATCAGTGAGGGACAGGGCTATCAGCCCCAGCATTTT. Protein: CAISEGQGYQPQHF.

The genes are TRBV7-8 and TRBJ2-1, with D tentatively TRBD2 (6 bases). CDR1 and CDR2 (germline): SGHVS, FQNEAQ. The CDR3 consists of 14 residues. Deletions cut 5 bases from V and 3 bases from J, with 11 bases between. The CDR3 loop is CASSGAGNYNEQFF. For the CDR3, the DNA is TGTGCCAGCAGCGGGGCGGGGAACTACAATGAGCAGTTCTTC.

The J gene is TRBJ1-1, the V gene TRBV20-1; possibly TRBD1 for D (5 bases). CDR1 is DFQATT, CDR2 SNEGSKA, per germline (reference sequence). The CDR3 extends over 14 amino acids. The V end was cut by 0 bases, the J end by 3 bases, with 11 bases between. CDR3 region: CSARDGTWDTEAFF. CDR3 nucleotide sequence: TGCAGTGCTAGAGACGGGACCTGGGACACTGAAGCTTTCTTT.

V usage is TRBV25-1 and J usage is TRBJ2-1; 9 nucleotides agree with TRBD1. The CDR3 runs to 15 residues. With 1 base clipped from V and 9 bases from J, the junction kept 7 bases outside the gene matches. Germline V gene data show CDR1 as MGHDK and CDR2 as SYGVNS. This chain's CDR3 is CASSESGQGFGEQFF. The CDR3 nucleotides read TGTGCCAGCAGTGAATCGGGACAGGGTTTTGGTGAGCAGTTCTTC. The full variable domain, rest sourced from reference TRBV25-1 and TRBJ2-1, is EADIYQTPRYLVIGTGKKITLECSQTMGHDKMYWYQQDPGMELHLIHYSYGVNSTEKGDLSSESTVSRIRTEHFPLTLESARPSHTSQYLCASSESGQGFGEQFFGPGTRLTVL.

The CDR3 DNA is TGTGCCAGCAGAAAAGGACAGGCCTTGTCCCAGTACTTC. This encodes CASRKGQALSQYF. The chain uses TRBV12-3 or TRBV12-4 and TRBJ2-5, with 7 bases aligning to TRBD1. The CDR3 loop spans 13 amino acids. V lost 6 bases and J lost 9; bases outside the gene matches: 10.

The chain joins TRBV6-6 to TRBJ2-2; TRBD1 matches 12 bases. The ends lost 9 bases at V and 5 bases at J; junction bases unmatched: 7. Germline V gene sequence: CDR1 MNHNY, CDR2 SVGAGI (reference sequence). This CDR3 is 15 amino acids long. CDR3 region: CASRTGQGATGELFF. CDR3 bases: TGTGCCAGTCGGACGGGACAGGGGGCTACCGGGGAGCTGTTTTTT.

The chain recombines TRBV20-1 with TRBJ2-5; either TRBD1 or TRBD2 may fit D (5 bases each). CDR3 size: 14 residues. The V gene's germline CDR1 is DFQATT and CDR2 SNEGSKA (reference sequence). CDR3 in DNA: TGCAGGGGCACCGGGACCGCGTACCAAGAGACCCAGTACTTC. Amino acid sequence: CRGTGTAYQETQYF.

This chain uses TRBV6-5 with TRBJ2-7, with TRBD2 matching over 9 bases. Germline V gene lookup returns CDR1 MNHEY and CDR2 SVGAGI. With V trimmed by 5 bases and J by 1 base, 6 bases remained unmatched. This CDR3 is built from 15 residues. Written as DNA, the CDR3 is TGTGCCAGCAGTACCCCGGGACTAGCTTCCTACGAGCAGTACTTC. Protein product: CASSTPGLASYEQYF.

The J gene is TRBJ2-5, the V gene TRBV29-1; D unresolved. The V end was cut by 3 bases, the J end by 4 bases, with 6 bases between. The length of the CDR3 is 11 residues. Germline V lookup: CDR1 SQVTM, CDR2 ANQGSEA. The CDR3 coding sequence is TGCAGCGTTGAGACCAGAGAGACCCAGTACTTC. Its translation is CSVETRETQYF.

CDR3 region: CASSPSHEQYF. The CDR3 DNA reads as TGTGCCAGCAGTCCTAGCCACGAGCAGTACTTC. The chain combines TRBV6-1 with TRBJ2-7, with D possibly matching TRBD2 (5 bases). Trimming pared 5 bases from V and 5 bases from J, leaving 7 bases between. This CDR3 contains 11 residues. Germline V gene sequence: CDR1 MNHNS, CDR2 SASEGT.